This T cell receptor (beta chain) was retrieved from a study of T cell responses to AZD1222 COVID-19 vaccine. Sequenced by immunoSEQ multiplex PCR; TCRdb stores in-frame clones only, minus some. The data contain 100,000 to 150,000 clones, about 88% of them seen just once; the ten biggest clones take up about 4.7%. Study-wide points: It was only after the peak T cell response that any repertoires were sampled. Baseline seropositives among AZD1222 recipients totaled only 5 to 7.

Only a few counts were recorded for this clone. Its antigen is currently unknown. Trimming shortened V by 1 base and J by 4 bases, and 7 bases separated the two germline ends. The CDR3 contains 13 residues. CDR1 and CDR2 from the germline V gene are SGHNT and YENEEA. The clonotype originates from an adult in good health. Specimen: peripheral blood, collected on day 0 of AZD1222 vaccination. The genes are TRBV11-3 and TRBJ1-1; no clear D. CDR3 nucleotides: TGTGCCAGCAGCTTAGCGGTGGGCACTGAAGCTTTCTTT. This codes for CASSLAVGTEAFF.